Listed here are 31 T cell receptor beta chains from one sample, sequenced in a study of blood T cell repertoires in COVID-19. Here immunoSEQ multiplex PCR was the method, and the copy in TCRdb shows in-frame clones only, minus some. The repertoire holds roughly 250,000 clones, with 80% to 90% as singletons. The sequenced material came from peripheral blood. The source of these receptors is a woman between 65 and 79 years old with acute or convalescent COVID-19.

The chain combines TRBV5-1 with TRBJ1-2; maybe TRBD1 (6 bases). V gave up 0 bases and J gave up 7 bases, with 13 bases separating them. The CDR3 covers 14 residues. CDR1 and CDR2 from the germline V gene are SGHRS and YFSETQ. Here the CDR3 reads CASSLAQTGGGYTF. The CDR3 nucleotides are TGCGCCAGCAGCTTGGCGCAGACAGGTGGTGGCTACACCTTC.

The chain combines TRBV19 with TRBJ1-2, with 9 bases aligning to TRBD1. Germline CDR1 reads LNHDA; CDR2 reads SQIVND (reference sequence). Trimming at V came to 6 bases and at J to 0 bases, leaving 8 bases not matched to a gene. CDR3 length equals 16 residues. The CDR3 nucleotides are TGTGCCAGTAGGGGGGACAGGGCTCAAGCTAACTATGGCTACACCTTC. The encoded protein is CASRGDRAQANYGYTF.

V usage is TRBV7-9 and J usage is TRBJ2-3, with TRBD2 as a possible D gene (6 bases). V was trimmed by 6 bases and J by 6 bases, leaving 16 bases between them. This CDR3 is built from 14 residues. Germline V gives CDR1 SEHNR, CDR2 FQNEAQ (reference sequence). In nucleotides, the CDR3 is TGTGCCAGCAGTTCGCCCGGGGGTTGGGATACGCAGTATTTT. This translates into CASSSPGGWDTQYF. The full variable domain, rest sourced from reference TRBV7-9 and TRBJ2-3, is DTGVSQNPRHKITKRGQNVTFRCDPISEHNRLYWYRQTLGQGPEFLTYFQNEAQLEKSRLLSDRFSAERPKGSFSTLEIQRTEQGDSAMYLCASSSPGGWDTQYFGPGTRLTVL.

This chain's CDR3 is CASSLSQGTPNSPLHF. The DNA of the CDR3 is TGTGCCAGCAGCTTATCTCAGGGGACACCTAATTCACCCCTCCACTTT. The chain uses TRBV11-2 and TRBJ1-6; the D gene is possibly TRBD1 (6 bases). There are 16 residues in the CDR3. Trimming pared 2 bases from V and 6 bases from J, leaving 14 bases between. Germline-derived CDR1 and CDR2 are SGHAT and FQNNGV.

The rearrangement uses TRBV12-3 or TRBV12-4 and TRBJ1-1; 7 bases are a match to TRBD1. This CDR3 contains 13 residues. V lost 3 bases, J lost 12 bases, and 10 bases stayed unmatched. Here the CDR3 DNA reads TGTGCCAGCAGTTTTGAGGGGGCGAGGGGGCCTTTCTTT. Encoded protein: CASSFEGARGPFF.

This clone turned up a few times. This chain joins TRBV30 and TRBJ1-1, with TRBD1 as a possible D gene (5 bases). The germline V gene has CDR1 GTSNPN and CDR2 SVGIG (reference sequence). Trimming cost V 4 bases and J 5 bases, with 14 bases left between them. The CDR3 loop spans 13 amino acids. The CDR3 is CAWMRQGLTEAFF. DNA for the CDR3: TGTGCCTGGATGCGGCAGGGCTTAACTGAAGCTTTCTTT. The whole variable domain, remainder taken from reference TRBV30 and TRBJ1-1, is SQTIHQWPATLVQPVGSPLSLECTVEGTSNPNLYWYRQAAGRGLQLLFYSVGIGQISSEVPQNLSASRPQDRQFILSSKKLLLSDSGFYLCAWMRQGLTEAFFGQGTRLTVV.

Notes on this clone: The sample contains more than one DNA sequence encoding this CDR3. The CDR3 DNA reads as TGTGCCAGCAGTTTTAGGAGGAACACTGAAGCTTTCTTT. Translated: CASSFRRNTEAFF. This chain connects TRBV28 to TRBJ1-1; D ambiguous. Looked up from germline, CDR1 is MDHEN and CDR2 is SYDVKM. The V gene lost 3 bases and the J gene lost 1 base, with 6 bases spanning the gap. The CDR3 is 13 amino acids.

The chain carries TRBV24-1 and TRBJ1-1; weak D call: TRBD1 (5 bases). From germline, CDR1 is KGHDR and CDR2 SFDVKD. The CDR3 totals 13 residues. V dropped 4 bases and J dropped 2 bases, with 7 bases sitting between them. The CDR3 nucleotides are TGTGCCACCAGTGACAGGGTCAACACTGAAGCTTTCTTT. It translates to CATSDRVNTEAFF.

In regard to this clone: Other DNA sequences in the same sample also yield this CDR3. The rearrangement joins TRBV5-1 to TRBJ1-2; TRBD1 matches 7 bases. The CDR3 extends over 13 amino acids. Germline loops: CDR1 SGHRS, CDR2 YFSETQ. J gave up 8 bases and V 4 bases, and 8 bases lay outside the gene matches. In DNA, the CDR3 is TGCGCCAGCAGCCCAGACAGGGCTGAAGGCTACACCTTC. Translation gives CASSPDRAEGYTF.

V gene TRBV4-1 combines with J gene TRBJ1-6; no definite D call. This CDR3 spans 14 amino acids. V shed 3 bases and J shed 7 bases, with 10 bases lying between them. CDR1 is MGHRA and CDR2 is YSYEKL in the germline V gene. CDR3 amino acids: CASSQPGSNSPLHF. The CDR3, as DNA: TGCGCCAGCAGCCAGCCGGGATCAAATTCACCCCTCCACTTT.

This clone is a singleton in its sample. The chain recombines TRBV4-3 with TRBJ1-3; D is unresolved. The CDR3 has 15 amino acids. V was trimmed by 4 bases and J by 0 bases, leaving 10 bases between them. Germline V gene data show CDR1 as LGHNA and CDR2 as YSLEER. The CDR3: CASSPSGSSGNTIYF. The DNA of the CDR3 is TGCGCCAGCAGCCCTAGCGGGAGCTCTGGAAACACCATATATTTT.

As DNA, the CDR3 is TGTGCCAGTCATTTCGGCGGGGGGGCCTTCGGGGAGCTGTTTTTT. Its translation: CASHFGGGAFGELFF. The V gene is TRBV19, the J gene TRBJ2-2, with TRBD2 identical over 9 bases. J gave up 7 bases and V 8 bases, and 11 bases lay outside the gene matches. CDR1 and CDR2 (germline): LNHDA, SQIVND (reference sequence). The CDR3 has 15 residues.

The chain recombines TRBV18 with TRBJ1-2; weak D call: TRBD1 (5 bases). Germline V lookup: CDR1 KGHSH, CDR2 LQKENI. CDR3 length: 14 amino acids. The V gene lost 1 base and the J gene lost 3 bases, with 9 bases spanning the gap. CDR3 loop: CASSPRGGDYGYTF. The CDR3 DNA reads as TGTGCCAGCTCACCACGAGGAGGGGACTATGGCTACACCTTC. Looking up the rest from reference TRBV18 and TRBJ1-2 gives the full variable domain: NAGVMQNPRHLVRRRGQEARLRCSPMKGHSHVYWYRQLPEEGLKFMVYLQKENIIDESGMPKERFSAEFPKEGPSILRIQQVVRGDSAAYFCASSPRGGDYGYTFGSGTRLTVV.

V usage is TRBV4-1 and J usage is TRBJ2-5, with 8 bases matching TRBD2. This CDR3 is built from 16 residues. V shed 4 bases and J 5 bases; nucleotides not matched to a gene: 12. CDR1 is MGHRA and CDR2 is YSYEKL in the germline V gene. CDR3 protein: CASSLTQAGEWETQYF. The DNA of the CDR3 is TGCGCCAGCAGCCTTACTCAAGCGGGGGAGTGGGAGACCCAGTACTTC.

The gene calls are TRBV7-2 and TRBJ1-5; tentatively, D is TRBD1 (6 bases). Trimming left V 6 bases short and J 2 bases short, with 14 bases between. Germline V gene data show CDR1 as SGHTA and CDR2 as FQGNSA. CDR3 length equals 15 residues. The CDR3 DNA follows: TGTGCCAGCAGTCCTACAGGGTGGGGCAATCAGCCCCAGCATTTT. It codes for CASSPTGWGNQPQHF.

The rearrangement links TRBV6-5 to TRBJ1-2; 9 bases align to TRBD1. The germline V gene encodes CDR1 MNHEY and CDR2 SVGAGI. The length of the CDR3 is 14 residues. V shed 3 bases, J shed 8 bases, and the junction held 7 bases outside the gene matches. CDR3 residues: CASSYLQGAEGYTF. The DNA for the CDR3 is TGTGCCAGCAGTTATTTACAGGGGGCGGAGGGCTACACCTTC.

This chain joins TRBV7-2 and TRBJ1-4; no firm D call. CDR1 is SGHTA and CDR2 is FQGNSA in the germline V gene. V gave up 3 bases and J gave up 7 bases, with 9 bases separating them. The length of the CDR3 is 13 residues. DNA for the CDR3: TGTGCCAGCAGCTTTTTATACGGTGAAAAACTGTTTTTT. Encoded protein: CASSFLYGEKLFF. Based on the CDR3 plus reference TRBV7-2 and TRBJ1-4, the full variable domain is GAGVSQSPSNKVTEKGKDVELRCDPISGHTALYWYRQSLGQGLEFLIYFQGNSAPDKSGLPSDRFSAERTGGSVSTLTIQRTQQEDSAVYLCASSFLYGEKLFFGSGTQLSVL.

The chain employs TRBV27 and TRBJ2-7, with D unresolved. CDR1 and CDR2 (germline): MNHEY, SMNVEV (reference sequence). There are 12 residues in the CDR3. V was trimmed by 3 bases and J by 2 bases, leaving 5 bases between them. The CDR3 DNA sequence: TGTGCCAGCAGTTTTCCAACCTACGAGCAGTACTTC. Amino acids: CASSFPTYEQYF.

The V and J genes are TRBV5-4 and TRBJ2-1; 9 nucleotides agree with TRBD1. This CDR3 comprises 15 residues. Germline-derived CDR1 and CDR2 are SGHNT and YYREEE (reference sequence). Trimming removed 6 bases from V and 1 base from J; junction bases left unmatched: 5. CDR3 DNA: TGTGCCAGCACCGTTGACAGGGGGTCCTACAATGAGCAGTTCTTC. Translated: CASTVDRGSYNEQFF.

This rearrangement joins TRBV2 to TRBJ1-5, with unresolved D. From germline, CDR1 is SNHLY and CDR2 FYNNEI. Trimming left V 6 bases short and J 2 bases short, with 14 bases between. The CDR3 is 15 amino acids. The CDR3 sequence: CASSQEDSGNQPQHF. CDR3 nucleotides: TGTGCCAGCAGCCAAGAGGATTCGGGCAATCAGCCCCAGCATTTT.

The chain joins TRBV4-1 to TRBJ2-5, with TRBD2 as a possible D gene (6 bases). The CDR3 totals 15 residues. Trimming left V 5 bases short and J 5 bases short, with 18 bases between. CDR1 MGHRA and CDR2 YSYEKL come from the germline V gene. In DNA form, the CDR3 reads TGCGCCAGCAGCTCACCCGGGACTGGAGGGGAGACCCAGTACTTC. Protein sequence: CASSSPGTGGETQYF.

This clone was seen once. This chain uses TRBV7-9 with TRBJ1-4; 10 positions agree with TRBD1. Germline loops: CDR1 SEHNR, CDR2 FQNEAQ (reference sequence). The CDR3 consists of 15 residues. With 5 bases clipped from V and 7 bases from J, the junction kept 7 bases outside the gene matches. In nucleotides, the CDR3 is TGTGCCAGCAGCGCCAGACAGGGGGCGGTTGAAAAACTGTTTTTT. Residues: CASSARQGAVEKLFF. Complete variable domain (other parts from reference TRBV7-9 and TRBJ1-4): DTGVSQNPRHKITKRGQNVTFRCDPISEHNRLYWYRQTLGQGPEFLTYFQNEAQLEKSRLLSDRFSAERPKGSFSTLEIQRTEQGDSAMYLCASSARQGAVEKLFFGSGTQLSVL.

This sequence joins TRBV7-2 and TRBJ1-5; 7 bases map to TRBD1. The V gene's germline CDR1 is SGHTA and CDR2 FQGNSA. Trimming removed 4 bases from V and 2 bases from J; junction bases left unmatched: 2. This CDR3 comprises 14 residues. The CDR3 DNA reads TGTGCCAGCAGCTATACAGGGGGCAATCAGCCCCAGCATTTT. Its translation: CASSYTGGNQPQHF.

CDR3 protein: CSATTNTEAFF. The DNA of the CDR3 is TGCAGCGCAACAACGAACACTGAAGCTTTCTTT. This chain joins TRBV29-1 and TRBJ1-1, with D unresolved. Germline loops: CDR1 SQVTM, CDR2 ANQGSEA. The CDR3 is 11 residues long. V lost 7 bases to trimming and J lost 1 base, with 7 bases between them.

The rearrangement joins TRBV7-2 to TRBJ1-5, with TRBD1 matching over 7 bases. This CDR3 is 14 amino acids long. Germline V lookup: CDR1 SGHTA, CDR2 FQGNSA. V lost 1 base and J lost 7; bases outside the gene matches: 4. The CDR3 loop reads CASSLEGAWQPQHF. The DNA for the CDR3 is TGTGCCAGCAGCTTAGAGGGGGCTTGGCAGCCCCAGCATTTT. The full variable domain, in which reference TRBV7-2 and TRBJ1-5 provide the parts outside the CDR3, is GAGVSQSPSNKVTEKGKDVELRCDPISGHTALYWYRQSLGQGLEFLIYFQGNSAPDKSGLPSDRFSAERTGGSVSTLTIQRTQQEDSAVYLCASSLEGAWQPQHFGDGTRLSIL.

The chain uses TRBV7-6 and TRBJ2-1; the match to TRBD2 covers 9 bases. The CDR3 has 16 amino acids. The V and J ends lost 3 bases and 6 bases, in that order; junction bases with no gene match: 9. Germline values: CDR1 SGHVS, CDR2 FNYEAQ. CDR3 DNA sequence: TGTGCCAGCAGCTTCTCAGCAGCGGGGGGTCTCAATGAGCAGTTCTTC. The encoded protein is CASSFSAAGGLNEQFF. Full variable domain (missing parts from reference TRBV7-6 and TRBJ2-1): GAGVSQSPRYKVTKRGQDVALRCDPISGHVSLYWYRQALGQGPEFLTYFNYEAQQDKSGLPNDRFSAERPEGSISTLTIQRTEQRDSAMYRCASSFSAAGGLNEQFFGPGTRLTVL.

This chain connects TRBV4-2 to TRBJ2-7; D possibly corresponds to TRBD1 (5 bases). The CDR3 runs 16 residues. Trimming removed 4 bases from V and 2 bases from J, with 18 bases in between. Germline V gene data show CDR1 as LGHNA and CDR2 as YNFKEQ. CDR3 DNA sequence: TGTGCCAGCAGCCCAGGAAGGGGTTCCCTCCCCTACGAGCAGTACTTC. Amino acids: CASSPGRGSLPYEQYF.

The V and J genes are TRBV29-1 and TRBJ1-1; D is possibly TRBD1 (5 bases). Deletions cut 5 bases from V and 0 bases from J, with 10 bases between. In germline, CDR1 is SQVTM, CDR2 ANQGSEA. There are 13 residues in the CDR3. For the CDR3, the DNA is TGCAGCGTTAATCAGGGCATGAACACTGAAGCTTTCTTT. Translation: CSVNQGMNTEAFF.

The chain combines TRBV24-1 with TRBJ2-1, with 7 bases aligning to TRBD1. The trim removed 0 bases at V and 4 bases at J, leaving 5 bases unmatched. The CDR3 length is 16 residues. Looked up from germline, CDR1 is KGHDR and CDR2 is SFDVKD. As DNA, the CDR3 is TGTGCCACCAGTGATTTGCAGGGGGAACCTTACAATGAGCAGTTCTTC. Amino acid sequence: CATSDLQGEPYNEQFF.

The chain couples TRBV6-6 to TRBJ1-4; 10 bases are shared with TRBD1. V lost 6 bases and J lost 6; bases outside the gene matches: 7. The CDR3 has 15 amino acids. Germline-derived CDR1 and CDR2 are MNHNY and SVGAGI (reference sequence). The chain's CDR3 is CASRLEGQGYEKLFF. In DNA form, the CDR3 reads TGTGCCAGCAGATTGGAGGGACAGGGGTATGAAAAACTGTTTTTT.

This chain uses TRBV14 with TRBJ1-4; D gene uncertain. V was trimmed by 4 bases and J by 10 bases, leaving 19 bases between them. CDR1 and CDR2 from the germline V gene are SGHDN and FVKESK. This CDR3 spans 15 amino acids. CDR3 sequence: CASSPRGAAGGKLFF. Here the CDR3 DNA reads TGTGCCAGCAGCCCTCGAGGAGCGGCTGGAGGAAAACTGTTTTTT. Combining the CDR3 with reference TRBV14 and TRBJ1-4 gives the whole variable domain EAGVTQFPSHSVIEKGQTVTLRCDPISGHDNLYWYRRVMGKEIKFLLHFVKESKQDESGMPNNRFLAERTGGTYSTLKVQPAELEDSGVYFCASSPRGAAGGKLFFGSGTQLSVL.